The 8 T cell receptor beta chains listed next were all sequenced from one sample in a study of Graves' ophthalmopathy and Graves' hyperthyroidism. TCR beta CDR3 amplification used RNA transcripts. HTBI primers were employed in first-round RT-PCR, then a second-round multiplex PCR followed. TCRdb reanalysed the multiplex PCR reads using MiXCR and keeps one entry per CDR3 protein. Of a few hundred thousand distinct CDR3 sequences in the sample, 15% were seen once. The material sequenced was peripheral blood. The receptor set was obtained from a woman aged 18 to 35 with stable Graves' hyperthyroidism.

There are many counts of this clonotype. CDR3 amino acids: CASSVGGQGRTEAFF. The CDR3 bases are TGTGCCAGCAGCGTAGGGGGACAGGGGAGAACTGAAGCTTTCTTT. This chain links TRBV9 with TRBJ1-1; 10 nucleotides line up with TRBD1. V lost 0 bases and J lost 5; bases outside the gene matches: 4. CDR3 length: 15 amino acids. The germline CDR1 and CDR2 sequences are SGDLS and YYNGEE.

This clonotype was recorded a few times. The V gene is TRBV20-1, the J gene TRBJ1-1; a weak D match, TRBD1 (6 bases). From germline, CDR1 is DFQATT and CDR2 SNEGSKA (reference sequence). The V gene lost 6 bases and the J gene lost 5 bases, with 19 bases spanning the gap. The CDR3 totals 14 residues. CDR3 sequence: CSATRIRGGTEAFF. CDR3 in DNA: TGCAGTGCCACCCGGATCAGGGGTGGAACTGAAGCTTTCTTT.

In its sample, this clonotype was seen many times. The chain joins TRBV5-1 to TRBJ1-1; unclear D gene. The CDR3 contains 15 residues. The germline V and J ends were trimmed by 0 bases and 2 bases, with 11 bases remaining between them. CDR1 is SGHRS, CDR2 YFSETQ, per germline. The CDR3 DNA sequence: TGCGCCAGCAGCTTGGATGGGCGGGGAAACACTGAAGCTTTCTTT. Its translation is CASSLDGRGNTEAFF.

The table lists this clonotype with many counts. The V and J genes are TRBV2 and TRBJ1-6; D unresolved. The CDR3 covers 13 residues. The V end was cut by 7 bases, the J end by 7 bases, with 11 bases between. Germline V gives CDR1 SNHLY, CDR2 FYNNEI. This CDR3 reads CASNRETNSPLHF. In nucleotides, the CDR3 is TGTGCCAGCAATCGAGAAACCAATTCACCCCTCCACTTT.

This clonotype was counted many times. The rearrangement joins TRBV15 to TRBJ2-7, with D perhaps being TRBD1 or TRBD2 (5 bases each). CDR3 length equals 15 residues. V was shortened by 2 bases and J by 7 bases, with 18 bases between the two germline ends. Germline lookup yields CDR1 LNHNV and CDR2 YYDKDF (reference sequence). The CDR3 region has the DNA TGTGCCACCAGCAGATCTGACAGTCTAGGCGGGGAGCAGTACTTC. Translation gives CATSRSDSLGGEQYF.

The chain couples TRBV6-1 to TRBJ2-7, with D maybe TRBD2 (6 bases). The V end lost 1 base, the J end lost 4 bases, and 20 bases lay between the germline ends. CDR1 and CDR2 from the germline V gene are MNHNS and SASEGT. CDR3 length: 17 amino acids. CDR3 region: CASSEVSGVRGLYEQYF. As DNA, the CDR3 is TGTGCCAGCAGTGAAGTATCGGGGGTCAGAGGGCTATACGAGCAGTACTTC.

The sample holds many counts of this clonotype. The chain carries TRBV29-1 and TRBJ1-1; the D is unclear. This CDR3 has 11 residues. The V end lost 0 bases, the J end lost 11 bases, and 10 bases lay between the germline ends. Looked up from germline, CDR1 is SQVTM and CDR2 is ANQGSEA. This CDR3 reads CSVEDQRVAFF. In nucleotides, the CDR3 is TGCAGCGTTGAAGATCAAAGGGTTGCTTTCTTT. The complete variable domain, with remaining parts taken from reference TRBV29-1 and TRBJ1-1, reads SAVISQKPSRDICQRGTSLTIQCQVDSQVTMMFWYRQQPGQSLTLIATANQGSEATYESGFVIDKFPISRPNLTFSTLTVSNMSPEDSSIYLCSVEDQRVAFFGQGTRLTVV.

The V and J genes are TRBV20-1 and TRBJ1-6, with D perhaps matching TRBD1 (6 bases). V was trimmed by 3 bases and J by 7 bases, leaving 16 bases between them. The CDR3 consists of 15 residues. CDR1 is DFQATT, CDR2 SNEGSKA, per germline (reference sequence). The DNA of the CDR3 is TGCAGTGCTAGTTCGGGGGCAGGGAACAATTCACCCCTCCACTTT. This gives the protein CSASSGAGNNSPLHF.